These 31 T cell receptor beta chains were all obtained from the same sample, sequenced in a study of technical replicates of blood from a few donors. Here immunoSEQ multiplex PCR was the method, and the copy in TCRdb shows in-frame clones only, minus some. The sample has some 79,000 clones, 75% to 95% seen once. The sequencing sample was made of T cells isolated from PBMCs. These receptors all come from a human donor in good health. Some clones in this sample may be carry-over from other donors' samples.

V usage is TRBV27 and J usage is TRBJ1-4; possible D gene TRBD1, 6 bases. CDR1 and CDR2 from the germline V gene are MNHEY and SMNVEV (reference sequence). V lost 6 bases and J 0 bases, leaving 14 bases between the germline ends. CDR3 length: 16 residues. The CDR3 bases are TGTGCCAGCAGACAACAGGGCAGTGCAACTAATGAAAAACTGTTTTTT. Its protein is CASRQQGSATNEKLFF.

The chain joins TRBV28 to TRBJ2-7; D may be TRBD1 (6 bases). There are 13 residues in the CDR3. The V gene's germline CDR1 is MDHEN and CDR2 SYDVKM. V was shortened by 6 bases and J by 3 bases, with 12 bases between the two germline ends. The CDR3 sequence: CASSLGGYYEQYF. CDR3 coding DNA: TGTGCCAGCAGCCTAGGGGGTTACTACGAGCAGTACTTC.

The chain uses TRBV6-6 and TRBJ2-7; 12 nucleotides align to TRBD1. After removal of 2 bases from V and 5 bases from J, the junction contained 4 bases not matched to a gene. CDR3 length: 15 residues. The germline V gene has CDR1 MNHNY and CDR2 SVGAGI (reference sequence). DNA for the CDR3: TGTGCCAGCAGTTACCCGGGACAGGGGGCGCACGAGCAGTACTTC. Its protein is CASSYPGQGAHEQYF.

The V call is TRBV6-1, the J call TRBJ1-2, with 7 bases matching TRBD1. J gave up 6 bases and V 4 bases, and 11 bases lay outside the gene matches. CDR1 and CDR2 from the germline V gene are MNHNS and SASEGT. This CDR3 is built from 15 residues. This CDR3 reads CASSGPGTDANGYTF. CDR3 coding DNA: TGTGCCAGCAGTGGCCCCGGGACAGATGCTAATGGCTACACCTTC.

The CDR3 loop is CASRRGDEAFF. CDR3 nucleotide sequence: TGCGCCAGCAGACGGGGGGATGAAGCTTTCTTT. The rearrangement links TRBV10-2 to TRBJ1-1, with D tentatively TRBD1 (5 bases). The ends were cut back, 6 bases at V and 7 bases at J, with 9 bases in the middle. CDR3 length: 11 amino acids. CDR1 and CDR2 from the germline V gene are WSHSY and SAAADI.

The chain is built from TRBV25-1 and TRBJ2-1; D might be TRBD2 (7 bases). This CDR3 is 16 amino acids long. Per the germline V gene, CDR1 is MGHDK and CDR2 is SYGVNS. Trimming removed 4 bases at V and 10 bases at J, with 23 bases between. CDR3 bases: TGTGCCAGCAGTGGGTTGGGGGAGGGGGTTCGTCGGGAGCAGTTCTTC. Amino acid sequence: CASSGLGEGVRREQFF.

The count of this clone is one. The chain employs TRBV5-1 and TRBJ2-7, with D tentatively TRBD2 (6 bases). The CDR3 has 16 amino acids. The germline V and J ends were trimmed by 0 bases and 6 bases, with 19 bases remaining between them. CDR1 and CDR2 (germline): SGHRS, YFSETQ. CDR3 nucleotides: TGCGCCAGCAGCTTGGAGGGACTGGGGGATACAATCGAGCAGTACTTC. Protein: CASSLEGLGDTIEQYF.

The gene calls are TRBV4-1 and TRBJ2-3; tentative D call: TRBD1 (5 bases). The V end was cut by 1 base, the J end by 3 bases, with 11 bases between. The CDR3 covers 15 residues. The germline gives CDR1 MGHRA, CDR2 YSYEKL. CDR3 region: CASSQVGVGTDTQYF. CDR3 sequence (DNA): TGCGCCAGCAGCCAAGTAGGGGTAGGGACAGATACGCAGTATTTT.

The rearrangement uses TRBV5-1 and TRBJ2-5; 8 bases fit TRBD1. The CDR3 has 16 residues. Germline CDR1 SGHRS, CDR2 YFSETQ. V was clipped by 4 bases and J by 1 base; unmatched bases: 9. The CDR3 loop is CASSEQTGVRQETQYF. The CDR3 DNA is TGCGCCAGCAGCGAACAGACAGGGGTACGCCAAGAGACCCAGTACTTC.

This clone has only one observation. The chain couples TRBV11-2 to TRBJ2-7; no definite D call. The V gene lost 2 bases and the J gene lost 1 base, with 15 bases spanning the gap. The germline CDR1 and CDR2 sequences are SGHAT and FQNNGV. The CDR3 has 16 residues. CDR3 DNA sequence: TGTGCCAGCAGCTTAATCGGCAGCGCAGCATCCTACGAGCAGTACTTC. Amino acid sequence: CASSLIGSAASYEQYF.

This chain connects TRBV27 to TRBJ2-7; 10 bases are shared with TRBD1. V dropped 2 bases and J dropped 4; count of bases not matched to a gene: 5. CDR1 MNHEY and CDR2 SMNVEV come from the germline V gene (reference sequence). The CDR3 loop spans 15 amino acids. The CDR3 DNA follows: TGTGCCAGCAGTTTAACGGACAGGGGGTTATACGAGCAGTACTTC. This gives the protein CASSLTDRGLYEQYF.

This CDR3 is CASSNYNEQFF. The CDR3 DNA is TGTGCCAGCAGCAACTATAATGAGCAGTTCTTC. The J gene is TRBJ2-1, the V gene TRBV13, with unresolved D. The CDR3 is 11 amino acids. Germline CDR1 PRHDT, CDR2 FYEKMQ (reference sequence). Trimming removed 5 bases at V and 7 bases at J, with 6 bases between.

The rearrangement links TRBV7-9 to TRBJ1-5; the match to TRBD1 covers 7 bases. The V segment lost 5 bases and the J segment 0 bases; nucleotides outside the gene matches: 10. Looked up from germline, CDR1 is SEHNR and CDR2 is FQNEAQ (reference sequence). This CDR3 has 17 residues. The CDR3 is CASSAYRTGLSNQPQHF. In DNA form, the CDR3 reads TGTGCCAGCAGCGCATACAGGACAGGTCTTAGCAATCAGCCCCAGCATTTT.

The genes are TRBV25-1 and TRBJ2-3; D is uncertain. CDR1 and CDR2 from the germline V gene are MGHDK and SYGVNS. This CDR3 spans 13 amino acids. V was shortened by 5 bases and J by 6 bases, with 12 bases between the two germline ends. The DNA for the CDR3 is TGTGCCAGCAGTCCCCTACGCATGGATACGCAGTATTTT. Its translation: CASSPLRMDTQYF.

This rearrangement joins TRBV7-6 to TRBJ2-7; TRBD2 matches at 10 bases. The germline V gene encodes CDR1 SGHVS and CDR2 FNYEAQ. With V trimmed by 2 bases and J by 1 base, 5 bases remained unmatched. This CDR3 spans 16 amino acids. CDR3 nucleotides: TGTGCCAGCAGCTTATTTCCTAGCGGGAGATCCTACGAGCAGTACTTC. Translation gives CASSLFPSGRSYEQYF.

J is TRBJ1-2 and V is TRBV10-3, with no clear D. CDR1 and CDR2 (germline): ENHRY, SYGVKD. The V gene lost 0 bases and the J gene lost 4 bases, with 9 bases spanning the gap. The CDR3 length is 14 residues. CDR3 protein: CAISESRGSYGYTF. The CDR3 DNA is TGTGCCATCAGTGAGTCTCGGGGTTCCTATGGCTACACCTTC.

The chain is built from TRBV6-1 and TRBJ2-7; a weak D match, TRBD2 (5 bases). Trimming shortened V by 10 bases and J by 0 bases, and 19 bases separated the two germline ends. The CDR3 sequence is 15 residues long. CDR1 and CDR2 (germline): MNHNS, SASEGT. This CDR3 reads CATIKNWESSYEQYF. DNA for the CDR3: TGTGCCACCATAAAGAATTGGGAGAGCTCCTACGAGCAGTACTTC.

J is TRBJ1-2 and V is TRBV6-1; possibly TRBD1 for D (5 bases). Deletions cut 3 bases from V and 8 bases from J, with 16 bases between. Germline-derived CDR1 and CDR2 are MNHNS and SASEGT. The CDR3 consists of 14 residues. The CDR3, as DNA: TGTGCCAGCAGTGATTGGGGCCCCCTAGTCGGCTACACCTTC. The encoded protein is CASSDWGPLVGYTF.

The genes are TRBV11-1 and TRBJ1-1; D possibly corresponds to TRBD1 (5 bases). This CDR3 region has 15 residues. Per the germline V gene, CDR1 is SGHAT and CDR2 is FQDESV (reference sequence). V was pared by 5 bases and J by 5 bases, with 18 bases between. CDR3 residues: CASSPYAGLETEAFF. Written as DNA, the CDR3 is TGTGCCAGCAGCCCGTATGCAGGGTTGGAAACTGAAGCTTTCTTT.

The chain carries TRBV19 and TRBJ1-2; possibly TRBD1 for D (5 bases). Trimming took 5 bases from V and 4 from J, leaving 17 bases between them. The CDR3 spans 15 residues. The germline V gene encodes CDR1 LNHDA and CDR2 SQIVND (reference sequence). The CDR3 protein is CASSWGRVGGYGYTF. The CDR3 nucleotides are TGTGCCAGTAGTTGGGGCAGGGTTGGTGGCTATGGCTACACCTTC.

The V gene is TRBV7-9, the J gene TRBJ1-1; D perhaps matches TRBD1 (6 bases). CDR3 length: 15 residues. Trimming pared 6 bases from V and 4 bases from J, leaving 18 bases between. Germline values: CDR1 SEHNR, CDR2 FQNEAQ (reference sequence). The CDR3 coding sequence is TGTGCCAGCAGAACCAACAGGGCTGAGGGCACTGAAGCTTTCTTT. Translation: CASRTNRAEGTEAFF.

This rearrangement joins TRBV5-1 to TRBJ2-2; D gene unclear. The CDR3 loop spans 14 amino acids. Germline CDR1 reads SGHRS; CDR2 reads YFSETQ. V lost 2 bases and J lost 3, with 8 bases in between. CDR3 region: CASSFTGDTGELFF. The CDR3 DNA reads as TGCGCCAGCAGCTTCACTGGAGACACCGGGGAGCTGTTTTTT.

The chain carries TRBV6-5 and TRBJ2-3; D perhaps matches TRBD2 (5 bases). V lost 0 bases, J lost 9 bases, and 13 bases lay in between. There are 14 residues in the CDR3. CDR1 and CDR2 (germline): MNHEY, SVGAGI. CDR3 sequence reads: CASSYSIGDYTQYF. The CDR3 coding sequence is TGTGCCAGCAGTTACTCGATAGGAGACTACACGCAGTATTTT.

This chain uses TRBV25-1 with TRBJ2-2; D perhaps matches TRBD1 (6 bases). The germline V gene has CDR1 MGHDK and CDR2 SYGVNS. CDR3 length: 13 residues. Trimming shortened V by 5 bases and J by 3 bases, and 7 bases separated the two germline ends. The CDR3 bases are TGTGCCAGCAGTCCAGGGGACACCGGGGAGCTGTTTTTT. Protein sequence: CASSPGDTGELFF.

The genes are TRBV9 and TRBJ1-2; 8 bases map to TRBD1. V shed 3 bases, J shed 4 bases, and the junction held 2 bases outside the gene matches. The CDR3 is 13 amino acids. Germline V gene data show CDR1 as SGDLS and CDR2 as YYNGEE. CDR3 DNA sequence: TGTGCCAGCAGCGGAGGACAGGGCTATGGCTACACCTTC. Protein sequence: CASSGGQGYGYTF.

Here the CDR3 DNA reads TGTGCCAGCAGCTTGGGACAGGGAAGAGATGAGCAGTTCTTC. Translated, it gives CASSLGQGRDEQFF. This chain connects TRBV5-8 to TRBJ2-1, with 7 bases lining up with TRBD1. Germline trimming cut 0 bases from V and 8 bases from J; bases unmatched to any gene: 5. The CDR3 is made up of 14 amino acids. Germline loops: CDR1 SGHTS, CDR2 YDEGEE.

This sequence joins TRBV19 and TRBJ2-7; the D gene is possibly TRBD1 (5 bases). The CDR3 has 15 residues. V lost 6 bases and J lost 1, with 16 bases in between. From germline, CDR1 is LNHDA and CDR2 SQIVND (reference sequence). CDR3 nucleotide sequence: TGTGCCAGTAGACCCACAGGTAAAGCGTCCTACGAGCAGTACTTC. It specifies CASRPTGKASYEQYF.

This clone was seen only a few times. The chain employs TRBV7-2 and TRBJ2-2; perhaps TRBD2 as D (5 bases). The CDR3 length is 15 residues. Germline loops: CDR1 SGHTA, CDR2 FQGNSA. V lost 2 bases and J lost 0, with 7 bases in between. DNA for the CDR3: TGTGCCAGCAGCTTACTAGCCGCGAACACCGGGGAGCTGTTTTTT. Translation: CASSLLAANTGELFF. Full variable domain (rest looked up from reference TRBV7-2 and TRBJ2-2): GAGVSQSPSNKVTEKGKDVELRCDPISGHTALYWYRQSLGQGLEFLIYFQGNSAPDKSGLPSDRFSAERTGGSVSTLTIQRTQQEDSAVYLCASSLLAANTGELFFGEGSRLTVL.

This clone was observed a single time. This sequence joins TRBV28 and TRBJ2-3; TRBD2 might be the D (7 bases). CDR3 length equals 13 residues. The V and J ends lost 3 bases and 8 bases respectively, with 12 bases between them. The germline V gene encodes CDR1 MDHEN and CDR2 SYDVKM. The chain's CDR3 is CASSFRGRATQYF. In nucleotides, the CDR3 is TGTGCCAGCAGTTTTAGGGGGAGGGCTACGCAGTATTTT.

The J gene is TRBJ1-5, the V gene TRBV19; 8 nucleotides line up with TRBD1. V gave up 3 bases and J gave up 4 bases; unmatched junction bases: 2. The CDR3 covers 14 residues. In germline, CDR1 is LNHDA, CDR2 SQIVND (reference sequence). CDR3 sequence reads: CASSIGTGNQPQHF. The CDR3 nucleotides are TGTGCCAGTAGTATCGGGACAGGTAATCAGCCCCAGCATTTT.

The CDR3 sequence is CASSQGTDKPYVETQYF. DNA for the CDR3: TGCGCCAGCAGCCAAGGAACCGACAAGCCCTATGTGGAGACCCAGTACTTC. The V and J genes are TRBV4-3 and TRBJ2-5; D remains unclear. The CDR3 is made up of 17 amino acids. CDR1 is LGHNA, CDR2 YSLEER, per germline. The V end lost 1 base, the J end lost 5 bases, and 20 bases lay between the germline ends.